This section outlines one T cell receptor beta chain sequence together with its context. Patients from Seattle were sampled longitudinally, starting during active infection. This entry comes from a study of blood T cell repertoires in COVID-19. This CDR3 contains 14 residues. Germline V gene data show CDR1 as SNHLY and CDR2 as FYNNEI. V was cut by 2 bases and J by 6 bases, with 11 bases left in between. Sequenced by immunoSEQ multiplex PCR; TCRdb stores in-frame clones only, minus some. The sample includes about 270,000 clones, about 91% seen only once; the top ten take approximately 2.5%. What was sequenced was peripheral blood. The source of this sequence is a person aged 18 to 29 with COVID-19, enrolled during active disease. The rearrangement joins TRBV2 to TRBJ1-5; D possibly corresponds to TRBD1 (5 bases). The CDR3 is CASSEQGPPQPQHF. CDR3 bases: TGTGCCAGCAGTGAACAGGGTCCGCCTCAGCCCCAGCATTTT.